At least ten counts were recorded for the clone carrying this T cell receptor (beta chain). What it recognizes is unknown. This record belongs to a study of CD8+CD57+ T cells in acquired aplastic anemia. Study information: The sorted CD4+ and CD8+ cells yielded an average approximately 3 ug of DNA.

The study profiled TCR beta VDJ and CDR3 using genomic DNA as template. TCRdb redid the calling of the reads with MiXCR, one entry per CDR3 protein. The sample contains 250,000 or so distinct CDR3 sequences, 47% of which appear only once. Trimming removed 4 bases from V and 4 bases from J, with 14 bases in between. The CDR3 covers 14 residues. Germline CDR1 reads SGDLS; CDR2 reads YYNGEE. By flow cytometry, patients selected for sequencing had shown an expansion of CD8+CD57+ cells. Every one of the patients had aplastic anemia (severe, acquired). Overall study findings and caveats: Between the patient and control groups, CD8+ Simpson's diversity did not differ significantly. Shared by patients and controls, 25 to 30 CD8+ CDR3s were abundant in patients.

The specimen was sorted CD4+, CD8+, or CD8+CD57+ T cells (not recorded which) from PBMCs. The chain is built from TRBV9 and TRBJ1-2; D gene ambiguous. This clonotype originated in a human donor with aplastic anemia. The CDR3 protein is CASSLLATPYGYTF. In nucleotides, the CDR3 is TGTGCCAGCAGCCTTCTCGCGACACCCTATGGCTACACCTTC.